This TCR beta chain originates from a study of Graves' ophthalmopathy and Graves' hyperthyroidism. CDR3 length: 12 amino acids. With regard to this clonotype: Antigen: not known. A much larger clone lies a single base off, so this may be a read error.

Findings and limits, study-wide: With a specificity of roughly 72% and a sensitivity of approximately 68%, the model predicted ophthalmopathy progression.

The study amplified TCR beta CDR3 regions using RNA transcripts. An initial RT-PCR round employing HTBI primers preceded a second-round multiplex PCR. TCRdb analysed the multiplex PCR reads with MiXCR anew, one entry per CDR3 protein. The sample lists approximately 460,000 distinct CDR3 sequences, approximately 15% occurring once. The sequenced sample consisted of blood. The sequence derives from a woman aged 25-40 years with Graves' ophthalmopathy. The J gene is TRBJ2-2, the V gene TRBV12-3 or TRBV12-4; perhaps TRBD2 as D (5 bases). DNA of the CDR3: TGTGCCAGCAGCAACCGCTACGGGGAGCTGTGTTTT. It encodes CASSNRYGELCF.